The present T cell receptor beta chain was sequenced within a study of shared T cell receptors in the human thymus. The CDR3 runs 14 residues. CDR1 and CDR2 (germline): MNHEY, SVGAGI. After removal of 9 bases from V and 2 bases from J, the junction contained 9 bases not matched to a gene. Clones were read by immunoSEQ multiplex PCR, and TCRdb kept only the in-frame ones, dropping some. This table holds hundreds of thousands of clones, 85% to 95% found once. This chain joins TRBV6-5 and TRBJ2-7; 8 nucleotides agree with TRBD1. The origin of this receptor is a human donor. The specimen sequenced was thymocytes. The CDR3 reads CASRKRDRTYEQYF. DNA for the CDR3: TGTGCCAGTAGAAAACGGGACAGGACCTACGAGCAGTACTTC.